This T cell receptor (beta chain) was obtained from a study of TIL therapy for anti-PD-1-resistant metastatic lung cancer. Across the study: Half of patients were current or former smokers. Whole-study results and caveats: Patients were highly selected, enriched for treatment-naive, never-smoker and oncogene-addicted cases.

The sample's time point: pre-treatment sample, taken before nivolumab and TIL therapy. Enrollment ran from late 2017 to early 2020. Concerning this clone itself: Its antigen is currently unknown.

The libraries were made with immunoSEQ v3. Profiling relied on immunoSEQ multiplex PCR, and the TCRdb table lists in-frame clones only, not all of them. Of about 21,000 clones in the sample, approximately 70% were seen once. In germline, CDR1 is MNHEY, CDR2 SVGAGI. V lost 3 bases and J lost 4, with 17 bases in between. This CDR3 region has 16 residues. V is TRBV6-5 and J is TRBJ2-3, with D perhaps TRBD2 (5 bases). The TCR sequence derives from a person between 25 and 79 years old with non-small cell lung cancer. Specimen: blood, collected at baseline. In nucleotides, the CDR3 is TGTGCCAGCAGTTATACCGCGGGTCTACGGGCAGATACGCAGTATTTT. This translates into CASSYTAGLRADTQYF.